This TCR beta chain originates from a study of T cell responses to AZD1222 COVID-19 vaccine. Sequencing was performed with immunoSEQ multiplex PCR; in TCRdb, only in-frame clones are kept and a portion is missing. The sample shows about 55,000 clones, 87% of them seen only once. Comments on this clone: The antigen is undetermined.

Findings and limits, study-wide: Epitopes outside B.1.351 and B.1.1.7 mutated regions reportedly drew nearly half of spike TCRs. The study found vaccine-associated CD4 TCRs spanning spike, dominant at 160-218 and 743-854. Only a handful of AZD1222 recipients tested seropositive at baseline. White British people made up most donors, females outnumbered males, and clonal diversity was possibly underestimated.

With V trimmed by 3 bases and J by 5 bases, 2 bases remained unmatched. This CDR3 is built from 14 residues. Germline V lookup: CDR1 LNHDA, CDR2 SQIVND (reference sequence). The receptor was isolated from an adult in good health. The input for sequencing was peripheral blood, taken on day 0 of AZD1222 vaccination. The genes are TRBV19 and TRBJ2-1, with 9 bases that match TRBD2. The CDR3 protein is CASSIPSGDNEQFF. DNA of the CDR3: TGTGCCAGTAGTATCCCTAGCGGGGACAATGAGCAGTTCTTC.